The present T cell receptor beta chain was sequenced within a study of human T cells and chemical hapten exposure. This clonotype was counted a few times. No antigen is known for it. Between the trimmed V and J ends, which lost 5 bases and 13 bases, there was a span of 14 bases. The CDR3 is 12 amino acids. From germline, CDR1 is SGHVS and CDR2 FNYEAQ. Individual cDNA molecules in this library carried unique molecular identifiers. Original analysis: A per-sample median of approximately 100,000 TCRs was observed, with a range of about 23,224 to 700,000. TCRdb used MiXCR to reprocess the RACE reads, holding one entry per CDR3 protein. These V and J calls are TCRdb output, not the study's own analysis. The sample records 87,000 or so distinct CDR3 sequences, 8% to 10% being singletons. Study findings and constraints: With regard to DPC sensitization, TCRs above 1 in 1000 frequency did not change. Patch test scores rose with PT1 expanded TCR counts, a positive correlation.

Time point indicated: pre-sensitization, week 0. Regarding treatment: therapeutic diphenylcyclopropenone sensitization with weekly scalp DPC. This sequence was found in a middle-aged woman with alopecia areata. Some clones in this sample may be carry-over from other donors' samples. The J gene is TRBJ1-4, the V gene TRBV7-6; D is perhaps TRBD1 (5 bases). Sequences were derived from whole blood, sampled in connection with sensitization to the hapten diphenylcyclopropenone (DPC). Here the CDR3 reads CASSPNGQGLFF. The CDR3 DNA is TGTGCCAGCAGCCCAAACGGCCAGGGACTGTTTTTT.